Shown below are 4 T cell receptor beta chains from a single sample sequenced in a study of blood T cell dynamics during melanoma immunotherapy. Assay: immunoSEQ multiplex PCR; the TCRdb copy retains only in-frame clones and omits some. The sample has about 19,000 clones, approximately 90% seen once; the top ten hold 6% to 9%. Time point specified: week 3, after first cycle of checkpoint inhibitor. Sequences were derived from blood, sampled from a patient treated with checkpoint blockade. The receptors were gathered from a human donor with melanoma.

The chain is built from TRBV11-2 and TRBJ1-1, with D unresolved. V lost 2 bases, J lost 4 bases, and 11 bases lay in between. The CDR3 consists of 14 residues. Germline lookup yields CDR1 SGHAT and CDR2 FQNNGV. CDR3 region: CASSLPRFGTEAFF. The CDR3 DNA reads TGTGCCAGCAGCTTACCAAGGTTTGGCACTGAAGCTTTCTTT.

The chain uses TRBV13 and TRBJ2-1; 13 nucleotides agree with TRBD2. Germline assignment: CDR1 PRHDT and CDR2 FYEKMQ (reference sequence). Trimming cost V 5 bases and J 0 bases; bases outside gene matches: 13. The CDR3 has 20 residues. The CDR3 sequence: CASSPETSGRNSYSYNEQFF. CDR3 bases: TGTGCCAGCAGCCCGGAGACTAGCGGGAGGAACTCCTACTCCTACAATGAGCAGTTCTTC. The full variable domain, completed using reference TRBV13 and TRBJ2-1, is AAGVIQSPRHLIKEKRETATLKCYPIPRHDTVYWYQQGPGQDPQFLISFYEKMQSDKGSIPDRFSAQQFSDYHSELNMSSLELGDSALYFCASSPETSGRNSYSYNEQFFGPGTRLTVL.

This chain links TRBV7-3 with TRBJ2-2; a possible D gene is TRBD1 (5 bases). This CDR3 spans 14 amino acids. V lost 5 bases, J lost 1 base, and 8 bases lay in between. The germline V gene has CDR1 SGHTA and CDR2 FQGTGA. The CDR3 nucleotides read TGTGCCAGCAGCGATGGACAGAACACCGGGGAGCTGTTTTTT. Its translation is CASSDGQNTGELFF.

This clone appeared a single time. This chain links TRBV11-1 with TRBJ2-3; maybe TRBD2 (5 bases). V lost 5 bases, J lost 6 bases, and 15 bases lay in between. The CDR3 has 14 amino acids. Germline CDR1 and CDR2: SGHAT and FQDESV (reference sequence). CDR3 protein: CASSRDRGVDTQYF. The CDR3 coding sequence is TGTGCCAGCAGCAGAGACCGGGGAGTGGATACGCAGTATTTT.